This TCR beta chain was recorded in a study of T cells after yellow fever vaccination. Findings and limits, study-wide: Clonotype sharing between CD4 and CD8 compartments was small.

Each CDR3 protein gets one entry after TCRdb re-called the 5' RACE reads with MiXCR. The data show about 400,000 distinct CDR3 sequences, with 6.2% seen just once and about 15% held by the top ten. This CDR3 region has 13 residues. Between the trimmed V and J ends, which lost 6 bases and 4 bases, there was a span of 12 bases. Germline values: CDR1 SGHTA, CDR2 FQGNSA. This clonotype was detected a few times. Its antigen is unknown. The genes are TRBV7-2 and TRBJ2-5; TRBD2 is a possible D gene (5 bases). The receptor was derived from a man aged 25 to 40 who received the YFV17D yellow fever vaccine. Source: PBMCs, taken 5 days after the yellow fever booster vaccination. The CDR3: CASSRTSLETQYF. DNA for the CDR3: TGTGCCAGCAGTAGAACTAGTTTAGAGACCCAGTACTTC.